This T cell receptor (beta chain) is from a study of blood T cell repertoires in COVID-19. At the level of the study: Some COVID-19 samples were acute and others convalescent; all came from the United States, Italy and Spain. T cells, B-cell-depleted T cells, or PBMCs supplied cDNA or gDNA.

In the authors' workflow: Estimates of nucleated cell counts were drawn from the amplification of reference gene primers. Profiled with immunoSEQ multiplex PCR; TCRdb holds only in-frame clones, not every one. D and trimming were read from the DNA, whereas the V and J calls and clone size are those reported in that table. Seen here are fewer than 250,000 clones, about 89% observed once, and the top ten hold 1.5% to 2%. Germline loops: CDR1 SEHNR, CDR2 FQNEAQ (reference sequence). V lost 3 bases and J lost 5, with 13 bases in between. This CDR3 has 14 residues. The chain links TRBV7-9 to TRBJ1-2, with TRBD1 as a possible D gene (6 bases). This TCR was sampled from a woman aged 55-69 years who had recovered from COVID-19. The sample taken for sequencing was peripheral blood. Written as DNA, the CDR3 is TGTGCCAGCAGCTTGGACAGCATCCTTTATGGCTACACCTTC. Translating gives CASSLDSILYGYTF.